This TCR beta chain was sequenced in a study of identical twins. V was pared by 1 base and J by 3 bases, with 20 bases between. CDR1 and CDR2 from the germline V gene are SGHAT and FQNNGV. CDR3 length equals 18 residues. MiXCR was run by TCRdb on the 5' RACE reads, yielding one entry per CDR3 protein. The sample lists about 720,000 distinct CDR3 sequences, around a sixth occurring once. These sequences were also reported in another study, on T cells expressing NK-cell markers.

V usage is TRBV11-2 and J usage is TRBJ2-3; TRBD1 or TRBD2 may be the D gene (6 bases each). Sequencing was carried out using PBMCs. The TCR sequence derives from a woman between 18 and 30 years old in good health. The CDR3 nucleotides read TGTGCCAGCAGCTTAGTGGGGGGCGGAGGGAGCCGTACAGATACGCAGTATTTT. Its protein product is CASSLVGGGGSRTDTQYF.